These T cell receptor beta chains were read from a single sample in a study of cytomegalovirus exposure and HLA in healthy donors. Only in-frame clones appear in the TCRdb table, and some are missing; sequencing was by immunoSEQ multiplex PCR. The table has approximately 300,000 clones, roughly 85% seen once; the top ten hold 0.84%. The source material was PBMCs. These receptors were taken from a woman aged 18-35 years in good health and CMV-seronegative. Both conserved end residues are part of each CDR3.

cdr3_aa: CAISDPGTLAYNEQFF; j_call: TRBJ2-1; v_call: TRBV10-3
cdr3_aa: CAISESRGQGGYQQFF; j_call: TRBJ2-1; v_call: TRBV10-3
cdr3_aa: CASSLRLPGQGYTEAFF; j_call: TRBJ1-1; v_call: TRBV7-6
cdr3_aa: CSVSQETQYF; j_call: TRBJ2-5; v_call: TRBV20-1
cdr3_aa: CASRSPGQGWTGEQYF; j_call: TRBJ2-7; v_call: TRBV28
cdr3_aa: CASSPPGQGAGLNTEAFF; j_call: TRBJ1-1; v_call: TRBV18
cdr3_aa: CASSTLDRAGNQPQHF; j_call: TRBJ1-5; v_call: TRBV19
cdr3_aa: CASSQKGDTQYF; j_call: TRBJ2-3; v_call: TRBV6-5
cdr3_aa: CASSLIRGSNNEQFF; j_call: TRBJ2-1; v_call: TRBV7-3
cdr3_aa: CASSLNSGSADTQYF; j_call: TRBJ2-3; v_call: TRBV7-8
cdr3_aa: CAWSTGVELEQFF; j_call: TRBJ2-1; v_call: TRBV30
cdr3_aa: CASSMDRGSEQYF; j_call: TRBJ2-7; v_call: TRBV19
cdr3_aa: CASSPPGQAKNTIYF; j_call: TRBJ1-3; v_call: TRBV7-9
cdr3_aa: CASSVTGENTEAFF; j_call: TRBJ1-1; v_call: TRBV6-5
cdr3_aa: CASSLEAGGYGYTF; j_call: TRBJ1-2; v_call: TRBV5-1
cdr3_aa: CASSLPGTAADGYTF; j_call: TRBJ1-2; v_call: TRBV18
cdr3_aa: CASSLPGLETQYF; j_call: TRBJ2-5; v_call: TRBV6-5
cdr3_aa: CASSIRQGQGQPQHF; j_call: TRBJ1-5; v_call: TRBV6-1
cdr3_aa: CASTSGQGNTEAFF; j_call: TRBJ1-1; v_call: TRBV28
cdr3_aa: CASSPRTTYTDTQYF; j_call: TRBJ2-3; v_call: TRBV9
cdr3_aa: CASSLNGGLANAGETQYF; j_call: TRBJ2-5; v_call: TRBV27
cdr3_aa: CASSRSGAYEQYF; j_call: TRBJ2-7; v_call: TRBV6-5
cdr3_aa: CASRPGAGEDTQYF; j_call: TRBJ2-3; v_call: TRBV7-2
cdr3_aa: CASSWDIPGEKLFF; j_call: TRBJ1-4; v_call: TRBV5-1
cdr3_aa: CASSHLGQETQYF; j_call: TRBJ2-5; v_call: TRBV7-6
cdr3_aa: CASSRQEGPLLSNQPQHF; j_call: TRBJ1-5; v_call: TRBV7-2
cdr3_aa: CASSQDPEGVAYEQYF; j_call: TRBJ2-7; v_call: TRBV4-3
cdr3_aa: CASSLYSAGGDTQYF; j_call: TRBJ2-3; v_call: TRBV5-6
cdr3_aa: CASSKLAGTDTQYF; j_call: TRBJ2-3; v_call: TRBV7-2
cdr3_aa: CASSPRGSHEQFF; j_call: TRBJ2-1; v_call: TRBV2
cdr3_aa: CASSAHGQMNTEAFF; j_call: TRBJ1-1; v_call: TRBV2
cdr3_aa: CASTPTAGGFNNEQFF; j_call: TRBJ2-1; v_call: TRBV4-3
cdr3_aa: CASSLIPGAGDTQYF; j_call: TRBJ2-3; v_call: TRBV5-1
cdr3_aa: CASSPDRFIEPQHF; j_call: TRBJ1-5; v_call: TRBV19
cdr3_aa: CASSFAGTRTYEQYF; j_call: TRBJ2-7; v_call: TRBV28
cdr3_aa: CASSFQRVNYNEQFF; j_call: TRBJ2-1; v_call: TRBV5-1
cdr3_aa: CASTPLGGGRDTQYF; j_call: TRBJ2-3; v_call: TRBV6-5
cdr3_aa: CASRTGHGDPQHF; j_call: TRBJ1-5; v_call: TRBV6-4
cdr3_aa: CASRPGQGALDTQYF; j_call: TRBJ2-3; v_call: TRBV19
cdr3_aa: CASSLRVDYTF; j_call: TRBJ1-2; v_call: TRBV7-2
cdr3_aa: CASSQDRETSRYEQYF; j_call: TRBJ2-7; v_call: TRBV4-2
cdr3_aa: CASSRMDRVFF; j_call: TRBJ1-1; v_call: TRBV7-2
cdr3_aa: CAISLAGTGELFF; j_call: TRBJ2-2; v_call: TRBV10-3